These T cell receptor beta chains were read from a single sample in a study of blood T cell repertoires in COVID-19. Sequencing was performed with immunoSEQ multiplex PCR; in TCRdb, only in-frame clones are kept and a portion is missing. The sample carries some 460,000 clones, approximately 90% recorded once. Sequencing was performed on PBMCs or T cells enriched from blood (not recorded which). These receptors originate from a woman younger than 35 with acute COVID-19. Each CDR3 is given with its conserved first and last residue.

v_gene,j_gene,CDR3aa
TRBV27,TRBJ2-3,CASSLAQGKNTQYF
TRBV9,TRBJ1-1,CASSFRGSGTEAFF
TRBV7-8,TRBJ1-1,CASSLESVNTEAFF
TRBV5-6,TRBJ2-7,CASEGTASYEQYF
TRBV27,TRBJ1-1,CASSLRGGITEAFF
TRBV7-2,TRBJ2-4,CASVSSGWGKNIQYF
TRBV4-3,TRBJ1-5,CASSQDATGGGRQPQHF
TRBV7-9,TRBJ1-4,CASSLARGSGTNEKLFF
TRBV29-1,TRBJ2-1,CSVGQFYNEQFF
TRBV5-4,TRBJ1-1,CASSATGRGMNTEAFF
TRBV19,TRBJ2-1,CASSMKRGEQFF
TRBV11-2,TRBJ1-2,CASSQRNYGYTF
TRBV2,TRBJ1-6,CASSSPGQGTPYYNSPLHF
TRBV7-2,TRBJ1-2,CASSPRQGRNHYGYTF
TRBV20-1,TRBJ1-4,CSASQGASEKLFF
TRBV9,TRBJ1-1,CASSPRRDSYPGSTEAFF
TRBV2,TRBJ1-2,CASKRGGSSGYTF
TRBV4-1,TRBJ1-2,CASSLRGTGGNYGYTF
TRBV10-3,TRBJ1-2,CAISETGGSYGYTF
TRBV9,TRBJ1-1,CASSVEDGGTEAFF
TRBV5-4,TRBJ2-7,CASSFGSSYEQYF
TRBV2,TRBJ2-3,CASRDSGVASDTQYF
TRBV29-1,TRBJ2-5,CSVDLAWEGETQYF
TRBV5-4,TRBJ2-3,CATGTSGTDTQYF